This TCR beta chain was observed in a study of cytomegalovirus exposure and HLA in healthy donors. To note about this clone: Its antigen remains unknown.

Germline V gene sequence: CDR1 MDHEN, CDR2 SYDVKM. The CDR3 spans 14 residues. With 6 bases clipped from V and 4 bases from J, the junction kept 6 bases outside the gene matches. General study findings and limits: In a later analysis, specific HLA alleles were associated with over 15,000 TCR beta sequences at a 0.05 false discovery rate.

PCR primers comprised 60 Vbeta and 13 Jbeta primers. Produced via immunoSEQ multiplex PCR; TCRdb's table is partial and in-frame only. This table lists roughly 80,000 clones. Sequences were obtained from PBMCs. The chain joins TRBV28 to TRBJ1-2, with 9 positions matching TRBD1. This receptor was taken from a girl aged 10 to 17 in good health and CMV-seropositive. The CDR3 nucleotides are TGTGCCAGCAGCCACAGGGGGCTGACCTATGGCTACACCTTC. Residues: CASSHRGLTYGYTF.